This is a list of T cell receptor beta chains from one sample in a study of beta chain features in type 1 diabetes. Repertoires were generated with immunoSEQ multiplex PCR, while TCRdb's copy carries only in-frame clones and drops some. Here the sample spans about 350,000 clones, about 20% being singletons. Input material: naive CD4+ T cells from blood. Receptor source: a woman aged 18 to 35 in good health. Both conserved end residues are trimmed from each CDR3. D genes are given only for firm matches.

TRBV19	TRBJ1-2	NA	ASSLGRGPNGYT
TRBV18	TRBJ2-1	NA	ASSHPRGYNEQF
TRBV5-1	TRBJ2-7	NA	ASSLARHSYEQY
TRBV7-9	TRBJ2-5	TRBD1	ASSFRDRGETQY
TRBV28	TRBJ2-7	NA	ASSNLQGRHEQY
TRBV30	TRBJ1-2	TRBD1	AWRLPGQAYGYT
TRBV6-6	TRBJ1-5	NA	ASQSGAESNQPQH
TRBV14	TRBJ1-1	NA	ASSHRVGEAF
TRBV30	TRBJ2-3	NA	AWTHGGSSTDTQY
TRBV30	TRBJ2-3	TRBD2	AWSVGLAGGTDTQY
TRBV7-9	TRBJ2-7	NA	ASSTLGAATGEQY
TRBV7-2	TRBJ2-7	NA	ASSAQYEQY
TRBV5-1	TRBJ2-5	NA	ASSLRASKETQY
TRBV15	TRBJ2-1	NA	ATSRDSGGGYNEQF
TRBV5-1	TRBJ2-3	NA	ASSPTVTSTDTQY
TRBV9	TRBJ1-6	NA	ASSQGGDPYNSPLH
TRBV27	TRBJ2-3	NA	ASSLGGDTQY
TRBV7-2	TRBJ1-2	NA	ASSLIYNVYGYT
TRBV5-1	TRBJ1-4	TRBD1	ASSLQGANEKLF
TRBV5-4	TRBJ2-5	NA	ASSLEVGRYGETQY
TRBV11-2	TRBJ1-4	TRBD1	ASSLDRGSEKLF
TRBV5-4	TRBJ1-2	TRBD1	ASSLDGQGTYGYT
TRBV7-2	TRBJ2-5	NA	ASSLALGTQY
TRBV5-1	TRBJ2-6	TRBD1	ASIGRGQGANVLT
TRBV7-9	TRBJ2-2	TRBD2	ASSRGLAGELF
TRBV5-4	TRBJ2-7	NA	ASSLSQSGRTYEQY
TRBV7-9	TRBJ1-4	NA	ASSLDFGGSNEKLF
TRBV7-2	TRBJ2-7	NA	ASSLQGRWEEQY
TRBV19	TRBJ1-1	NA	ASSTLDAGTEAF
TRBV19	TRBJ2-1	NA	ASSTMEGTYNEQF
TRBV18	TRBJ2-6	NA	ASSPLRQGHSGANVLT
TRBV5-4	TRBJ2-5	NA	ASSLGLAETQY
TRBV27	TRBJ2-6	NA	ASSLYNVLT
TRBV5-1	TRBJ2-1	NA	ASSVQGQRNNEQF
TRBV5-6	TRBJ1-2	NA	ASSLSTGFGYT
TRBV18	TRBJ1-2	NA	ASSPDKLYGYT
TRBV6-5	TRBJ1-5	NA	ASSLAGVDQPQH
TRBV5-8	TRBJ2-1	NA	ASSSWGSRIEQF
TRBV29-1	TRBJ2-3	TRBD1	SVPQDRGRDTQY
TRBV4-2	TRBJ1-2	NA	ASSQVGTGEHGYT
TRBV5-1	TRBJ2-3	NA	ASSLSQNTDTQY
TRBV11-2	TRBJ2-5	TRBD1	ASSIQGVQETQY
TRBV19	TRBJ2-1	NA	ASGESWNEQF
TRBV6-6	TRBJ2-7	NA	ASSPLLGQGSEQY
TRBV21-1	TRBJ1-3	NA	ASSPRGGRRASGNTIY
TRBV7-2	TRBJ1-6	TRBD1	ASSSRQGQGSPLH